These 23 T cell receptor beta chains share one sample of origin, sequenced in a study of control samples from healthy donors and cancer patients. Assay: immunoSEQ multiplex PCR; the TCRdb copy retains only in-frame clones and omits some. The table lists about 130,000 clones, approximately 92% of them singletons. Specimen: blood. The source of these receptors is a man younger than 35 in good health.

CDR3 nucleotide sequence: TGTGCCTGGAGTGTCTTAAGTGGCAATCAGCCCCAGCATTTT. This codes for CAWSVLSGNQPQHF. The chain uses TRBV30 and TRBJ1-5, with D unresolved. Germline V gene lookup returns CDR1 GTSNPN and CDR2 SVGIG (reference sequence). This CDR3 is 14 amino acids long. Trimming shortened V by 0 bases and J by 2 bases, and 8 bases separated the two germline ends.

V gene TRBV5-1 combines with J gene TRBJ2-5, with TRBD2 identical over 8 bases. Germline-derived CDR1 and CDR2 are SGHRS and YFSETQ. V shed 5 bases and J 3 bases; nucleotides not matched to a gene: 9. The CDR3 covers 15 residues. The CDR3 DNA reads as TGCGCCAGCAGTCCCGGGGGGGGGCTCAAAGAGACCCAGTACTTC. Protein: CASSPGGGLKETQYF.

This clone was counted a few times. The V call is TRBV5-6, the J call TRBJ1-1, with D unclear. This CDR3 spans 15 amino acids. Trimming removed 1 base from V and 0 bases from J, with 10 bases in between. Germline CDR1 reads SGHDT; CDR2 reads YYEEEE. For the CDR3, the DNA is TGTGCCAGCAGCTTGCTTAGCCAGGTGAACACTGAAGCTTTCTTT. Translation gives CASSLLSQVNTEAFF. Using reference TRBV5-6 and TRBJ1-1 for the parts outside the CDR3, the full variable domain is DAGVTQSPTHLIKTRGQQVTLRCSPKSGHDTVSWYQQALGQGPQFIFQYYEEEERQRGNFPDRFSGHQFPNYSSELNVNALLLGDSALYLCASSLLSQVNTEAFFGQGTRLTVV.

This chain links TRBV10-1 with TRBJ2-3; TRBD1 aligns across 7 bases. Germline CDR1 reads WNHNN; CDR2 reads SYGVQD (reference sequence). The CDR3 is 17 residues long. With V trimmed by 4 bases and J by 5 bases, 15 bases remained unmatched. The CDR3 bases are TGCGCCAGCAGTGTGAAGGGGGCCCCAGGGTCGGGAGATACGCAGTATTTT. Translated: CASSVKGAPGSGDTQYF.

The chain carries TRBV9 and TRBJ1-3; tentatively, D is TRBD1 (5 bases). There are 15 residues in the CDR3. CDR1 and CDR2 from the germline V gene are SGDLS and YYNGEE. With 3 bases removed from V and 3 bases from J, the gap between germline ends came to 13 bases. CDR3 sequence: CASSADPGVGNTIYF. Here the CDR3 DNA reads TGTGCCAGCAGCGCGGATCCGGGGGTTGGAAACACCATATATTTT.

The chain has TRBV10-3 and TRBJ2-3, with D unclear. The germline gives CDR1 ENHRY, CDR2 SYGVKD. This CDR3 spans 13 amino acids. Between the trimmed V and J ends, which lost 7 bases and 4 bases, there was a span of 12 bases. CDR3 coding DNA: TGTGCCATCATCCCGACAACCCCAGATACGCAGTATTTT. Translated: CAIIPTTPDTQYF.

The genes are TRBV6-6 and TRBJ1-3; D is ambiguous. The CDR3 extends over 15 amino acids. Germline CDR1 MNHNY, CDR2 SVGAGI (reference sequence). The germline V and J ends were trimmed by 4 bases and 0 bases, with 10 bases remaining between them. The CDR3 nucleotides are TGTGCCAGCAGTTCCCAGATGTACTCTGGAAACACCATATATTTT. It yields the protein CASSSQMYSGNTIYF.

The CDR3 nucleotides are TGTGCCAGCAGCCCACGCCCGAGGACAGGAGAAGCTTTCTTT. Its translation: CASSPRPRTGEAFF. The chain joins TRBV6-5 to TRBJ1-1; TRBD1 matches at 7 bases. Germline CDR1 reads MNHEY; CDR2 reads SVGAGI. This CDR3 comprises 14 residues. The ends lost 6 bases at V and 8 bases at J; junction bases unmatched: 12.

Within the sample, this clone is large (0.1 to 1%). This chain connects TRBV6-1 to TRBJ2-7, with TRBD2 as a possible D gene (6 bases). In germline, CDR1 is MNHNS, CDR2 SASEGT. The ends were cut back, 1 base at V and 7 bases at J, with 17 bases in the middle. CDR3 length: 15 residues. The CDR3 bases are TGTGCCAGCAGTGAAGAAGCATGGCCCGGAGGGGAGCAGTACTTC. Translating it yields CASSEEAWPGGEQYF.

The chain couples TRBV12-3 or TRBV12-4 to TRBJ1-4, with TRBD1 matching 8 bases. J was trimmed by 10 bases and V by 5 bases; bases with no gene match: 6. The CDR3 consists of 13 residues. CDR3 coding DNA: TGTGCCAGCAGTCACAGGGGGTGGGGAAAACTGTTTTTT. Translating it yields CASSHRGWGKLFF.

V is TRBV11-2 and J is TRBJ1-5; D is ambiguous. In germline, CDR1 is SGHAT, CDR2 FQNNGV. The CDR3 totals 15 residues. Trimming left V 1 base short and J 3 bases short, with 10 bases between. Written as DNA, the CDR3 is TGTGCCAGCAGCTTAGGACCCGGAATCAATCAGCCCCAGCATTTT. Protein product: CASSLGPGINQPQHF.

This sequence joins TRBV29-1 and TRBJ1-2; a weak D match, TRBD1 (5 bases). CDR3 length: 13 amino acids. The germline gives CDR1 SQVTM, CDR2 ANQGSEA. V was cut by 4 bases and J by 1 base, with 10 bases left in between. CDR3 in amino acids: CSVAEGLNYGYTF. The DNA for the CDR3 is TGCAGCGTTGCAGAGGGGCTTAACTATGGCTACACCTTC.

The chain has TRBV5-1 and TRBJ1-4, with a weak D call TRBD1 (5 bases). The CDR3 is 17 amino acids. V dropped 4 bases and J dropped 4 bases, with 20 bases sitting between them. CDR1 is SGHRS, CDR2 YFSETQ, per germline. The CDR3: CASSKSRAESLNEKLFF. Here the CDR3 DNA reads TGCGCCAGCAGCAAATCCAGGGCCGAAAGCCTTAATGAAAAACTGTTTTTT.

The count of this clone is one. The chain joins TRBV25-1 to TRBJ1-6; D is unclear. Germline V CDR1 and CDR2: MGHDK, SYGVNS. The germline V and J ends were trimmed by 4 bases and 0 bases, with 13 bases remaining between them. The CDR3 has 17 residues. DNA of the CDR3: TGTGCCAGCAGTGGTCTGGGAAAGAACTCCTATAATTCACCCCTCCACTTT. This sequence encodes CASSGLGKNSYNSPLHF.

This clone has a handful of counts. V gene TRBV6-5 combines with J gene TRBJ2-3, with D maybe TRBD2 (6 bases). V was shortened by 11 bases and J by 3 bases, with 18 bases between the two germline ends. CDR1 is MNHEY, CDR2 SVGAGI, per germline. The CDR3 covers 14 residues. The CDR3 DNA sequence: TGTGCCGCTTCCTTGGCGGGGTTAACAGATACGCAGTATTTT. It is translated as CAASLAGLTDTQYF.

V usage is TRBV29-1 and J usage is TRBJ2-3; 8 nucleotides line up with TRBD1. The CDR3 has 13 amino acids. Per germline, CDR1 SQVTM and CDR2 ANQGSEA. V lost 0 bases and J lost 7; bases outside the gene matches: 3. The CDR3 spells CSVEDTGGNTQYF. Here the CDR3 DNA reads TGCAGCGTTGAAGACACAGGGGGAAATACGCAGTATTTT.

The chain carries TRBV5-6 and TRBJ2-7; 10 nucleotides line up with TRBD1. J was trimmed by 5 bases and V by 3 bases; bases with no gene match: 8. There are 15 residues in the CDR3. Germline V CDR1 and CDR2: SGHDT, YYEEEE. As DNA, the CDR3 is TGTGCCAGCAGCTCGAGCCGGGACAGGGGTGACGAGCAGTACTTC. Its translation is CASSSSRDRGDEQYF. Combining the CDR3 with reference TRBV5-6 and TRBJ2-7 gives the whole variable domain DAGVTQSPTHLIKTRGQQVTLRCSPKSGHDTVSWYQQALGQGPQFIFQYYEEEERQRGNFPDRFSGHQFPNYSSELNVNALLLGDSALYLCASSSSRDRGDEQYFGPGTRLTVT.

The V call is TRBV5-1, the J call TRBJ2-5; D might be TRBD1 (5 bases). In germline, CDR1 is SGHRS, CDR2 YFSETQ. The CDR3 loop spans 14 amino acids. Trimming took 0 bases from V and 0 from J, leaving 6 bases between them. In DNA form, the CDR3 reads TGCGCCAGCAGCTTGGGACAGTACCAAGAGACCCAGTACTTC. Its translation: CASSLGQYQETQYF.

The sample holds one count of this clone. The CDR3 DNA is TGTGCCACCAGCAGAGATCGAGAAGGCTACACCTTC. Translation gives CATSRDREGYTF. This chain connects TRBV15 to TRBJ1-2; D remains unclear. V shed 0 bases and J shed 8 bases, with 7 bases lying between them. The germline V gene has CDR1 LNHNV and CDR2 YYDKDF (reference sequence). The CDR3 is made up of 12 amino acids.

The CDR3 nucleotides are TGCGCCAGCAGTGAGTCCTACAGGGGGAATGGAGAGACCCAGTACTTC. This gives the protein CASSESYRGNGETQYF. The chain employs TRBV10-1 and TRBJ2-5; 8 bases are shared with TRBD1. The trim removed 0 bases at V and 4 bases at J, leaving 7 bases unmatched. Germline V CDR1 and CDR2: WNHNN, SYGVQD (reference sequence). The CDR3 loop spans 16 amino acids.

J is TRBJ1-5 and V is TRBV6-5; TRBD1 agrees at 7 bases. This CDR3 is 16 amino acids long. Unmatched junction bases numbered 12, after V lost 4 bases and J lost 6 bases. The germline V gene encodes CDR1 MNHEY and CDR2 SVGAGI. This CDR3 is CASSFFPDREGQPQHF. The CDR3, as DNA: TGTGCCAGCAGTTTTTTTCCCGACAGGGAAGGTCAGCCCCAGCATTTT.

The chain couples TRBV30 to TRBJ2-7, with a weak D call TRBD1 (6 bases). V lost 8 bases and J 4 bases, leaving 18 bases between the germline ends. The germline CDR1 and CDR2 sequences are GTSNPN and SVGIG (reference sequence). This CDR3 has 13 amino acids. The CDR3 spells CARSAGERYEQYF. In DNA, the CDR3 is TGTGCCAGGTCGGCAGGGGAGAGGTACGAGCAGTACTTC.

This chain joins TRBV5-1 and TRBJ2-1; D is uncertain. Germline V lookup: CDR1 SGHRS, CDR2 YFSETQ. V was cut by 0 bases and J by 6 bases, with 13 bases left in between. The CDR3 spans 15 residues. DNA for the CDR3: TGCGCCAGCAGCTTGGATGCCGGGCCCGTCAATGAGCAGTTCTTC. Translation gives CASSLDAGPVNEQFF.